This TCR beta chain stems from a study of T cell changes during pregnancy in multiple sclerosis. Here immunoSEQ multiplex PCR was the method, and the copy in TCRdb shows in-frame clones only, minus some. The data contain 60,000 or so clones, around 87% of them singletons. The CDR3 extends over 16 amino acids. Sample: peripheral blood from another person, used as feeder cells. This chain connects TRBV21-1 to TRBJ2-1; TRBD1 is taken as the D call from the table, unchecked against the DNA. TRBV21-1 is a known pseudogene. The clonotype originates from a human donor whose cells served as feeder cells for cultures in a pregnancy study. CDR3 DNA sequence: TGTGCCAGCAGCAAAGGGGTGGGGACAGAATACAATGAGCAGTTCTTC. Translating gives CASSKGVGTEYNEQFF.